This TCR beta chain was identified during a study of T-cell memory formation after mild COVID-19 (dated by TCRdb to about 2021). Background on the whole study: TCR sequence clusters from the two donors were found to be largely donor specific. Longitudinal TCRalpha and TCRbeta repertoire sequencing tracked T-cell clones expanding and contracting after mild COVID-19 in a couple of donors. The cohort was made up of two young adult volunteers, one female and one male, who were previously healthy. The full study reports these points: SARS-CoV-2 specificity was not confirmed for the second-wave clones peaking on day 37. The study covered only a couple of mild cases, and larger cohorts including severe cases with pre-infection samples were considered necessary. Some responding clones were detected in pre-infection memory, suggesting pre-existing cross-reactive memory T cells joined the SARS-CoV-2 response. Contracting CD4+ clones turned up mainly in the CM and EM memory subsets, whereas EMRA was where CD8+ clones were enriched. Clones that contracted from day 15 to 85 showed balanced CD4/CD8 phenotypes, whereas a second wave of clones that expanded from day 15 to 37 leaned towards CD4+.

For this clonotype: No antigen is known for it. Base qualities are not at hand, and no much larger clone is one base apart.

V drops 7 bases and J drops 6 bases, leaving 19 bases in between. The germline V gene yields SGHTA for CDR1 and FQGNSA for CDR2. The CDR3 measures 14 amino acids from cysteine to phenylalanine. Just CDR3 DNA is preserved here, 42 bases in frame from base 1. The listed sequencing device is Illumina NovaSeq 6000. Using 5'RACE with constant-segment primers, TCRalpha and TCRbeta cDNA libraries were constructed, with sample barcodes and unique molecular identifiers added in the process. RNA was extracted from every sample with Trizol reagent. Library amplification was performed in two PCR steps, and a second sample barcode and Illumina TruSeq adapters were introduced in the second step. Libraries were sequenced on an Illumina NovaSeq with 2 x 150 bp paired-end reads. The authors' analysis ran thus. With migec v1.2.7, reads were demultiplexed and then collapsed into UMI-guided consensus sequences. With mixcr v2.1.11, UMI consensuses were aligned to TRA and TRB V and J templates and assembled into clonotypes. A clonotype was counted as expanded or contracted only when both edgeR and NoisET called the clonotype significant, with the noise models trained on biological replicates. edgeR calls used a false discovery rate-adjusted p below 0.01 and a log2 fold-change threshold of 1. As an exploratory analysis of dynamics, max-normalized trajectories of the 1000 most abundant clonotypes were examined with PCA combined with hierarchical clustering. The CD4 or CD8 phenotype of responding clones was assigned using the separately sequenced CD4+ and CD8+ repertoires. Starting from the raw public reads, TCRdb applied fastp trimming at Q25, assembled clones with MiXCR and retained in-frame beta chains. For every CDR3 protein sequence, its rows merge into one entry that carries the most common genes and DNA. TCRdb's processing, not the authors', yielded these V and J calls. In this sample the table shows 550,000 to 700,000 distinct CDR3 sequences, 15% to 20% of which occur a single time. The ten most abundant clones make up approximately 8.1% of the sample.

PBMCs were isolated by Ficoll-Paque density gradient centrifugation. The chain couples TRBV7-2 to TRBJ2-7; the D gene identity is not certain. Sequences were obtained from PBMCs or a T cell subset sorted from them (not recorded which). The TCR was taken from an adult woman who had mild COVID-19 (a few samples of this study predate the infection). The sample titles of this study are shuffled in the database, so cell type and time point are left out; the donor was told from shared clones. The nucleotides read TGTGCCAGCACCTCCTCGGAAGGGTGGGGCGAGCAGTACTTC. Its coded protein is CASTSSEGWGEQYF.